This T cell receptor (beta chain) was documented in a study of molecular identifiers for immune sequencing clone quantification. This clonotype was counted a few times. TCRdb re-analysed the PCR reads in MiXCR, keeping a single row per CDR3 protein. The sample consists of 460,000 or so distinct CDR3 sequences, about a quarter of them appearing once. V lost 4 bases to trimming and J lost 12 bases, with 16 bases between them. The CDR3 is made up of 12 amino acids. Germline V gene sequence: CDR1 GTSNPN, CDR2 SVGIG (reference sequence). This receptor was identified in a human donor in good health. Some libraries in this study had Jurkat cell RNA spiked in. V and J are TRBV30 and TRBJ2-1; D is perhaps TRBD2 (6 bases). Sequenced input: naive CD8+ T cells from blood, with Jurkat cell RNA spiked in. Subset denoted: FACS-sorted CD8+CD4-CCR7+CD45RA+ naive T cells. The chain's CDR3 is CAWKASASSQFF. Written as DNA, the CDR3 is TGTGCCTGGAAGGCTAGCGCGAGCTCGCAGTTCTTC.